Shown below are 28 T cell receptor beta chains from a single sample sequenced in a study of T-cell reconstitution after alpha-beta-depleted transplantation in children (dated by TCRdb to the mid-2010s). Library creation used PCR. The sequencer was an Illumina HiSeq 2500. TCR libraries were prepared with molecular barcoding, using unique molecular identifiers to normalize TCRbeta repertoire quantification. TCRdb reran the public reads through fastp at Q25 and MiXCR, keeping productive beta chains. Rows with a matching CDR3 protein are joined into one entry that keeps the most common DNA and genes. The sample table records about 98,000 distinct CDR3 sequences; approximately 8% of these occur just once. The ten largest clones represent about 15% of the sample. Taken with the paper, the label for treatment or condition translates to: allogeneic hematopoietic cell transplantation with graft depleted of TCRalphabeta T cells and CD19 B cells.

Sequences were derived from PBMCs, sampled before TCRalphabeta/CD19-depleted stem cell transplant. Every receptor here comes from a boy between 2 and 15 years old with acute lymphoblastic leukemia, due to receive a stem cell transplant.

V gene TRBV6-1 combines with J gene TRBJ2-2; D unresolved. Germline loops: CDR1 MNHNS, CDR2 SASEGT. V lost 1 base and J lost 5, with 8 bases in between. The CDR3 runs to 14 residues. The CDR3 coding sequence is TGTGCCAGCAGTGAAGGAGATGGTACCGGGGAGCTGTTTTTT. Protein: CASSEGDGTGELFF.

The chain joins TRBV20-1 to TRBJ1-1; no definite D call. The CDR3 contains 13 residues. V lost 1 base and J 5 bases, leaving 11 bases between the germline ends. Germline CDR1 and CDR2: DFQATT and SNEGSKA (reference sequence). CDR3 region: CSARGVGETEAFF. The CDR3 coding sequence is TGCAGTGCTAGAGGTGTTGGGGAGACTGAAGCTTTCTTT.

In regard to this clonotype: The germline gene is not matched at one end of the junction; a read error may be the cause. The chain joins TRBV11-1 to TRBJ1-5; D is unresolved. Germline V gene sequence: CDR1 SGHAT, CDR2 FQDESV (reference sequence). The CDR3 is 13 amino acids. CDR3 amino acids: CSSSLARDQPQHF. For the CDR3, the DNA is TGTTCCAGCAGCTTAGCGCGTGATCAGCCCCAGCATTTT.

This clonotype has at least ten counts. J is TRBJ2-3 and V is TRBV7-9, with D possibly being TRBD2 (5 bases). Germline CDR1 and CDR2: SEHNR and FQNEAQ (reference sequence). This CDR3 comprises 14 residues. V lost 2 bases and J lost 2, with 8 bases in between. The CDR3 nucleotides are TGTGCCAGCAGCTTAAGCGGTAACACAGATACGCAGTATTTT. Translation: CASSLSGNTDTQYF.

This clonotype was observed many times. The rearrangement links TRBV12-3 or TRBV12-4 to TRBJ1-1; D ambiguous. The CDR3 consists of 13 residues. V shed 5 bases and J shed 7 bases, with 14 bases lying between them. The CDR3 nucleotides read TGTGCCAGCAGTGCCTCCCGGCGGGGTGAAGCTTTCTTT. Amino acid sequence: CASSASRRGEAFF.

This clonotype was recorded at least ten times. The chain employs TRBV14 and TRBJ2-3; 7 nucleotides line up with TRBD2. Unmatched junction bases numbered 9, after V lost 3 bases and J lost 0 bases. The germline gives CDR1 SGHDN, CDR2 FVKESK. This CDR3 has 17 amino acids. In DNA, the CDR3 is TGTGCCAGCAGCCATCGTCCAAAGCGGGGTAGCACAGATACGCAGTATTTT. It is translated as CASSHRPKRGSTDTQYF.

This clonotype was picked up many times. This chain joins TRBV20-1 and TRBJ2-5; 7 bases agree with TRBD2. The junction had 16 bases not matched to a gene; V was cut back by 5 bases and J by 4 bases. Germline CDR1 and CDR2: DFQATT and SNEGSKA (reference sequence). This CDR3 comprises 16 residues. For the CDR3, the DNA is TGCAGTGCTTTTGCTCACCAAGCGGGGTCCAGAGAGACCCAGTACTTC. This translates into CSAFAHQAGSRETQYF.

As regards this clonotype: Since a much larger clone is just one base distant, this may be a read error. The rearrangement links TRBV20-1 to TRBJ1-4; D remains ambiguous. The CDR3 contains 15 residues. Germline assignment: CDR1 DFQATT and CDR2 SNEGSKA (reference sequence). CDR3 sequence reads: CSARDPGRPNEKLIF. The CDR3 DNA is TGCAGTGCTAGAGATCCGGGTCGACCTAATGAAAAACTGATTTTT.

There are many counts of this clonotype. The genes are TRBV5-1 and TRBJ2-7, with 12 nucleotides matching TRBD1. Germline CDR1 and CDR2: SGHRS and YFSETQ. The CDR3 covers 14 residues. V was clipped by 3 bases and J by 7 bases; unmatched bases: 5. The CDR3 loop is CASSWGQGAEEQYF. The CDR3 region has the DNA TGCGCCAGCAGCTGGGGACAGGGGGCGGAGGAGCAGTACTTC.

In its sample, this clonotype was seen a few times. The rearrangement links TRBV5-1 to TRBJ2-3, with TRBD2 identical over 12 bases. The CDR3 consists of 15 residues. Germline V CDR1 and CDR2: SGHRS, YFSETQ. Germline trimming cut 4 bases from V and 5 bases from J; bases unmatched to any gene: 5. In DNA form, the CDR3 reads TGCGCCAGCAGCCTAGCGGGGGGGCCGATAGATACGCAGTATTTT. This gives the protein CASSLAGGPIDTQYF.

This clonotype was detected a few times. The V gene is TRBV29-1, the J gene TRBJ1-2, with 7 bases lining up with TRBD1. This CDR3 has 11 residues. CDR1 and CDR2 from the germline V gene are SQVTM and ANQGSEA. V shed 6 bases, J shed 8 bases, and the junction held 6 bases outside the gene matches. The CDR3 bases are TGCAGCGTCAAGGGGGCCAGGGGCTACACCTTC. Translated, it gives CSVKGARGYTF.

This clonotype was observed at least ten times. CDR3 coding DNA: TGTGCCAGCAGCTACGGGACAGCCTGGAACACTGAAGCTTTCTTT. Translated: CASSYGTAWNTEAFF. This chain uses TRBV7-6 with TRBJ1-1; 7 positions match TRBD1. The V gene's germline CDR1 is SGHVS and CDR2 FNYEAQ. After removal of 4 bases from V and 1 base from J, the junction contained 6 bases not matched to a gene. The CDR3 totals 15 residues.

In this sample, this clonotype is medium-sized. This sequence joins TRBV2 and TRBJ1-4; D gene uncertain. V lost 3 bases, J lost 6 bases, and 14 bases lay in between. CDR3 length: 15 residues. Looked up from germline, CDR1 is SNHLY and CDR2 is FYNNEI. The CDR3 DNA sequence: TGTGCCAGCAGTGAGATGGGGTACCTAGATGAAAAACTGTTTTTT. This translates into CASSEMGYLDEKLFF.

CDR3 sequence reads: CASSLEGLGQSYNSPLHF. DNA for the CDR3: TGCGCCAGCAGCTTGGAGGGCCTTGGACAGAGTTATAATTCACCCCTCCACTTT. The chain employs TRBV5-1 and TRBJ1-6; D perhaps matches TRBD1 (6 bases). Trimming pared 0 bases from V and 4 bases from J, leaving 17 bases between. There are 18 residues in the CDR3. Germline loops: CDR1 SGHRS, CDR2 YFSETQ.

This clonotype was observed at least ten times. The J gene is TRBJ2-1, the V gene TRBV11-2; tentatively, D is TRBD1 (5 bases). V was clipped by 3 bases and J by 4 bases, with 13 bases between them. The CDR3 has 15 amino acids. CDR1 and CDR2 from the germline V gene are SGHAT and FQNNGV. CDR3 region: CASSFGTGLYNEQFF. In DNA, the CDR3 is TGTGCCAGCAGCTTTGGAACAGGCCTATACAATGAGCAGTTCTTC.

This clonotype was observed a handful of times. The rearrangement links TRBV6-1 to TRBJ2-7; D call uncertain. The CDR3 is 13 amino acids. From germline, CDR1 is MNHNS and CDR2 SASEGT. The V end lost 6 bases, the J end lost 0 bases, and 9 bases lay between the germline ends. In nucleotides, the CDR3 is TGTGCCAGCAGCGGCTTAAACTCCTACGAGCAGTACTTC. Its translation is CASSGLNSYEQYF.

This chain connects TRBV20-1 to TRBJ2-1; D is undetermined. The CDR3 loop spans 14 amino acids. V gave up 0 bases and J gave up 9 bases, with 15 bases separating them. Germline V gene data show CDR1 as DFQATT and CDR2 as SNEGSKA (reference sequence). The chain's CDR3 is CSARDRVSLSEQFF. CDR3 sequence (DNA): TGCAGTGCTAGAGATCGGGTTTCTTTGAGTGAGCAGTTCTTC.

This clonotype was counted ten times or more. The chain employs TRBV6-1 and TRBJ1-6; 8 bases are shared with TRBD1. This CDR3 region has 15 residues. Germline V gene sequence: CDR1 MNHNS, CDR2 SASEGT. V dropped 4 bases and J dropped 8; count of bases not matched to a gene: 7. In nucleotides, the CDR3 is TGTGCCAGCAGTGGAGGACAGGGTGCGTATTCACCCCTCCACTTT. Encoded protein: CASSGGQGAYSPLHF.

V and J are TRBV7-2 and TRBJ1-2; 7 positions match TRBD1. This CDR3 is built from 12 residues. Germline CDR1 is SGHTA and CDR2 is FQGNSA. V shed 3 bases, J shed 7 bases, and the junction held 2 bases outside the gene matches. The CDR3 DNA sequence: TGTGCCAGCAGCTTGTCAGGGGGTGGCTACACCTTC. It specifies CASSLSGGGYTF.

This clonotype was found a few times. V gene TRBV18 combines with J gene TRBJ2-1; 8 bases line up with TRBD2. The CDR3 loop spans 16 amino acids. Per the germline V gene, CDR1 is KGHSH and CDR2 is LQKENI. Losses at the gene ends were 0 bases for V and 4 bases for J; bases not matched to a gene: 5. As DNA, the CDR3 is TGTGCCAGCTCACCACCTCGGAGACTAGCGTACAATGAGCAGTTCTTC. Translating it yields CASSPPRRLAYNEQFF.

This clonotype has a handful of counts. The chain carries TRBV20-1 and TRBJ2-3; D call uncertain. There are 12 residues in the CDR3. CDR1 and CDR2 from the germline V gene are DFQATT and SNEGSKA (reference sequence). The ends were cut back, 1 base at V and 7 bases at J, with 9 bases in the middle. CDR3 nucleotides: TGCAGTGCTAGAGCCCCCCCCCATACGCAGTATTTT. It encodes CSARAPPHTQYF.

This clonotype showed up many times. V gene TRBV7-6 combines with J gene TRBJ1-3; 9 bases line up with TRBD1. The V gene end was trimmed by 5 bases and the J gene end by 0 bases; junction bases not matched to a gene: 11. Germline-derived CDR1 and CDR2 are SGHVS and FNYEAQ. The CDR3 totals 18 residues. CDR3 loop: CASSPQGAGQLSGNTIYF. CDR3 nucleotide sequence: TGTGCCAGCAGCCCACAGGGGGCGGGACAGCTCTCTGGAAACACCATATATTTT.

Turning to this clonotype: A much larger clone lies a single base off, so this may be a read error. The V call is TRBV7-6, the J call TRBJ2-3; 7 nucleotides align to TRBD1. The CDR3 contains 18 residues. CDR1 and CDR2 (germline): SGHVS, FNYEAQ. V lost 2 bases to trimming and J lost 0 bases; unmatched junction nucleotides: 11. In DNA form, the CDR3 reads TGTGCCAGCAGCTTATGGGGACAGCCTTCCACTAGCACAGATACGCAGTATTTT. As protein: CASSLWGQPSTSTDTQYF.

Many counts were recorded for this clonotype. The rearrangement uses TRBV9 and TRBJ2-3; no firm D call. Per the germline V gene, CDR1 is SGDLS and CDR2 is YYNGEE. There are 13 residues in the CDR3. With 3 bases removed from V and 4 bases from J, the gap between germline ends came to 9 bases. The CDR3 loop reads CASSAGGADTQYF. In DNA, the CDR3 is TGTGCCAGCAGCGCAGGTGGTGCAGATACGCAGTATTTT.

The table lists this clonotype with many counts. The chain combines TRBV29-1 with TRBJ2-3; 7 nucleotides agree with TRBD2. This CDR3 contains 15 residues. The V and J ends lost 7 bases and 4 bases, in that order; junction bases with no gene match: 14. CDR1 is SQVTM and CDR2 is ANQGSEA in the germline V gene. CDR3 residues: CSAPGSGEHPDTQYF. The CDR3 DNA reads TGCAGCGCCCCGGGGAGCGGGGAACACCCAGATACGCAGTATTTT.

This clonotype was picked up many times. The chain is built from TRBV15 and TRBJ1-1; possible D gene TRBD1, 6 bases. The V gene lost 0 bases and the J gene lost 2 bases, with 16 bases spanning the gap. Germline V gene lookup returns CDR1 LNHNV and CDR2 YYDKDF (reference sequence). The CDR3 has 17 amino acids. CDR3 protein: CATSRDAAGVVNTEAFF. CDR3 coding DNA: TGTGCCACCAGCAGAGACGCGGCAGGGGTCGTCAACACTGAAGCTTTCTTT.

This clonotype was seen more than once but under ten times. The J gene is TRBJ1-6, the V gene TRBV12-3 or TRBV12-4, with a possible D match to TRBD1 (6 bases). Trimming shortened V by 3 bases and J by 8 bases, and 20 bases separated the two germline ends. This CDR3 has 17 amino acids. As DNA, the CDR3 is TGTGCCAGCAGTTTTACGAGCCCAGGGGTTAGGTATTCACCCCTCCACTTT. Encoded protein: CASSFTSPGVRYSPLHF.

With respect to this clonotype: A read error may be the cause here, since a much bigger clone is one base away. V and J are TRBV20-1 and TRBJ1-1; no definite D call. This CDR3 is 14 amino acids long. Per the germline V gene, CDR1 is DFQATT and CDR2 is SNEGSKA (reference sequence). DNA for the CDR3: TGCCGTGCTAGAGGTGCTGGGTTTTACACTGAAGCTTTCTTT. Protein sequence: CRARGAGFYTEAFF.